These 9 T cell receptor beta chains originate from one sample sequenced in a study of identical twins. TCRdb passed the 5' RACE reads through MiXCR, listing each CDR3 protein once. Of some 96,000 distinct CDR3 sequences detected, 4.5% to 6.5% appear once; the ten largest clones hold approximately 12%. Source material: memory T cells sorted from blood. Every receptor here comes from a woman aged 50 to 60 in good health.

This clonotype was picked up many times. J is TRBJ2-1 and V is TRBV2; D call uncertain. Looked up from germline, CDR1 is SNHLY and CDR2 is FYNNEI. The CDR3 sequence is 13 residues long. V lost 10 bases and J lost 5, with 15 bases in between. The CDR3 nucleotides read TGTGCCACCTCGGAGCTTCAAAACAATGAGCAGTTCTTC. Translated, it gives CATSELQNNEQFF.

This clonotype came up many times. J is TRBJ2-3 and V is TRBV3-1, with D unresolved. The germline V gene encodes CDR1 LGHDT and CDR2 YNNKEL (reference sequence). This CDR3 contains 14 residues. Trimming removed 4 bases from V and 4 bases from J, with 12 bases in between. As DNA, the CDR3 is TGTGCCAGCAGCCCGACTTGGTCCCCAGATACGCAGTATTTT. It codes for CASSPTWSPDTQYF.

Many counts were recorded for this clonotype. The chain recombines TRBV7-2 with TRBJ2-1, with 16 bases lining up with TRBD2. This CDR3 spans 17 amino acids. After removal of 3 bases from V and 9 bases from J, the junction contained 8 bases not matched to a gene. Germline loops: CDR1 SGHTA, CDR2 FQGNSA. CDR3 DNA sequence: TGTGCCAGCAGCTTGGGGGGACTAGCGGGAGGGCCTAGTGAGCAGTTCTTC. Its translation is CASSLGGLAGGPSEQFF.

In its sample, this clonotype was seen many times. CDR3 bases: TGTGCCAGCAGCCCGATGACAGGGAAAAGAACAGATACGCAGTATTTT. Protein sequence: CASSPMTGKRTDTQYF. The V call is TRBV5-5, the J call TRBJ2-3, with TRBD1 identical over 7 bases. The CDR3 contains 16 residues. Trimming removed 4 bases from V and 3 bases from J; junction bases left unmatched: 11. Per the germline V gene, CDR1 is SGHKS and CDR2 is YYEKEE (reference sequence).

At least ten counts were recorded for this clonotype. CDR3 DNA: TGTGCCAGCAGCTTAGACCGGGAGAGAGATACGCAGTATTTT. Its protein is CASSLDRERDTQYF. The chain uses TRBV7-2 and TRBJ2-3, with D possibly TRBD2 on 6 matching bases. The CDR3 has 14 amino acids. Germline CDR1 and CDR2: SGHTA and FQGNSA. Trimming left V 1 base short and J 5 bases short, with 10 bases between. Full variable domain (remainder filled in from reference TRBV7-2 and TRBJ2-3): GAGVSQSPSNKVTEKGKDVELRCDPISGHTALYWYRQSLGQGLEFLIYFQGNSAPDKSGLPSDRFSAERTGGSVSTLTIQRTQQEDSAVYLCASSLDRERDTQYFGPGTRLTVL.

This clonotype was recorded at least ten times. The CDR3 DNA reads TGTGCCATCAGCCGGCCTCCGGGACAGGGTCTGGAGACCCAGTACTTC. As protein: CAISRPPGQGLETQYF. The chain carries TRBV10-3 and TRBJ2-5, with 9 bases aligning to TRBD1. The germline CDR1 and CDR2 sequences are ENHRY and SYGVKD. There are 16 residues in the CDR3. V shed 6 bases and J 5 bases; nucleotides not matched to a gene: 13.

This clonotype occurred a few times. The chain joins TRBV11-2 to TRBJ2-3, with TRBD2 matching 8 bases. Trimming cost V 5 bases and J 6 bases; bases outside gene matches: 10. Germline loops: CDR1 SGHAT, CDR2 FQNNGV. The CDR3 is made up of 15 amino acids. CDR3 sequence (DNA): TGTGCCAGCAGCCCCATTGCGGGAGGAGTTGATACGCAGTATTTT. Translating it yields CASSPIAGGVDTQYF.

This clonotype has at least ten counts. The CDR3 reads CASSRGQGMGLFF. DNA for the CDR3: TGCGCCAGCAGCCGGGGACAGGGTATGGGGCTGTTTTTT. The chain combines TRBV5-1 with TRBJ1-4, with 9 bases aligning to TRBD1. CDR3 length: 13 residues. V lost 4 bases to trimming and J lost 14 bases; unmatched junction nucleotides: 9. Germline V gene lookup returns CDR1 SGHRS and CDR2 YFSETQ. Based on the CDR3 plus reference TRBV5-1 and TRBJ1-4, the full variable domain is KAGVTQTPRYLIKTRGQQVTLSCSPISGHRSVSWYQQTPGQGLQFLFEYFSETQRNKGNFPGRFSGRQFSNSRSEMNVSTLELGDSALYLCASSRGQGMGLFFGSGTQLSVL.

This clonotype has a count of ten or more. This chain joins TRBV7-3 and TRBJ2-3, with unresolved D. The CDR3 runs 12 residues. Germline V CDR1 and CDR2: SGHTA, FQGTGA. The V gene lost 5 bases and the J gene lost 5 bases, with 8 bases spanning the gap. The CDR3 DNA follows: TGTGCCAGCAGCCCGAACCTAGATACGCAGTATTTT. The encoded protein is CASSPNLDTQYF.